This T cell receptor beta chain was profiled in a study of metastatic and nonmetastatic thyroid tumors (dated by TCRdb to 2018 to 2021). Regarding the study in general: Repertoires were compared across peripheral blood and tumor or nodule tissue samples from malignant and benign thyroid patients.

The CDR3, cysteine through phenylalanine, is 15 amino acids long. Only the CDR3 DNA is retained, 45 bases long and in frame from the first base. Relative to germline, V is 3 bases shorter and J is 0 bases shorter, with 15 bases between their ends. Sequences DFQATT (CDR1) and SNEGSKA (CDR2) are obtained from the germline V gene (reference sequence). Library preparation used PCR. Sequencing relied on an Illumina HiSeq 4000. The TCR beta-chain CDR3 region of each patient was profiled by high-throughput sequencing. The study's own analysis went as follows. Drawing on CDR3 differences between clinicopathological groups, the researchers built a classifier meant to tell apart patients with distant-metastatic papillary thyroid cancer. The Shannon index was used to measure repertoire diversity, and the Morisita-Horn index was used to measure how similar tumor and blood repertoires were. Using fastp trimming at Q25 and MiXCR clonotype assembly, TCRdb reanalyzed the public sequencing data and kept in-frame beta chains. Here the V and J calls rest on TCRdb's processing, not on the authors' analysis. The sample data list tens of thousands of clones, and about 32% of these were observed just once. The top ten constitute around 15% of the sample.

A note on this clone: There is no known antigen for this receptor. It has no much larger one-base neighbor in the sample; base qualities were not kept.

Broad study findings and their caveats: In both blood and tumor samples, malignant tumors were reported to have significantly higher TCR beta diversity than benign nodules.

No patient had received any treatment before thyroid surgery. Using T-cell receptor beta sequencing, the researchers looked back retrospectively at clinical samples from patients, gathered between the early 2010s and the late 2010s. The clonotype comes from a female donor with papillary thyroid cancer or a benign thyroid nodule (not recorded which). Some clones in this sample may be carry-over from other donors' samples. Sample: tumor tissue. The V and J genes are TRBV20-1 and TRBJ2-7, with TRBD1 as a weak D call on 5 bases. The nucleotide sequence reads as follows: TGCAGTGCTAGCAGGGATCAGGTTAGCTCCTACGAGCAGTACTTC. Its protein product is CSASRDQVSSYEQYF.